Listed below are T cell receptor beta chains from one sample, sequenced in a study of OX40 agonist ivuxolimab in advanced cancers. The assay was immunoSEQ multiplex PCR, and TCRdb's table has in-frame clones only and misses some. The sample has 90,000 to 100,000 clones, 80% to 90% seen once. The input for sequencing was CD4+ or CD8+ T cells sorted from blood, taken in a trial of the OX40 agonist ivuxolimab. The receptor source for this set is an adult with an advanced solid tumor such as melanoma, head and neck, liver or kidney cancer. The CDR3 runs from the conserved cysteine through the conserved F or W. A D gene is named only where the DNA matches it firmly. Size values are once, few and many counts, or a class for expanded clones, and some rows have none.

d_gene	abundance	v_gene	j_gene	CDR3nt	CDR3aa
TRBD1	.	TRBV12-5	TRBJ1-2	TGTGCTAGTGGTCGGACAGGGGAAACCTATGGCTACACCTTC	CASGRTGETYGYTF
TRBD1	.	TRBV6-5	TRBJ1-2	TGTGCCAGCAGAGACAGGGGGCACGACTATGGCTACACCTTC	CASRDRGHDYGYTF
.	.	TRBV7-2	TRBJ1-5	TGTGCCAGCAGCCCCCGGACAGTATATAGCAATCAGCCCCAGCATTTT	CASSPRTVYSNQPQHF
TRBD2	.	TRBV9	TRBJ2-1	TGTGCCAGCAGCGTAGGACTAGCGGGGCATCACAATGAGCAGTTCTTC	CASSVGLAGHHNEQFF
.	.	TRBV5-6	TRBJ1-1	TGTGCCAGCAGCTTGTTAGGCCACACTGAAGCTTTCTTT	CASSLLGHTEAFF
.	once	TRBV9	TRBJ2-6	TGTGCCAGCAGCGTACGAGTTGGGGCCAACGTCCTGACTTTC	CASSVRVGANVLTF
TRBD1	.	TRBV7-8	TRBJ1-2	TGTGCCAGCAGCTTAGGGACAGGGACCGGCTACACCTTC	CASSLGTGTGYTF
.	.	TRBV18	TRBJ2-3	TGTGCCAGCTCACCATACAGGGAGGTCACAGATACGCAGTATTTT	CASSPYREVTDTQYF
TRBD1	once	TRBV19	TRBJ2-1	TGTGCCAGTAGTATAGCAAGGTGGGGACAGGGGGCCGATGAGCAGTTCTTC	CASSIARWGQGADEQFF
.	.	TRBV14	TRBJ2-5	TGTGCCAGCAGCCAAGGTCTCAGGGCCCAAGAGACCCAGTACTTC	CASSQGLRAQETQYF
.	.	TRBV15	TRBJ2-1	TGTGCCACCAGCAGAGATCTTGCCAGGCCTTACAATGAGCAGTTCTTC	CATSRDLARPYNEQFF
TRBD1	.	TRBV7-3	TRBJ1-3	TGTGCCAGCAGCTTGACAGGGTTAGGAAACACCATATATTTT	CASSLTGLGNTIYF
.	.	TRBV4-3	TRBJ2-3	TGCGCCAGCAGCCAAGAACTCCCGAACCTAAATACGCAGTATTTT	CASSQELPNLNTQYF
TRBD1	.	TRBV6-4	TRBJ1-4	TGTGCCAGCAGTGAACGGACAGGGGGATCGTTATCGGTCATAGAAAAACTGTTTTTT	CASSERTGGSLSVIEKLFF
.	.	TRBV18	TRBJ2-1	TGTGCCAGCTCACCAGGCATGGGGCAGGGTGAGCAGTTCTTC	CASSPGMGQGEQFF
.	.	TRBV4-3	TRBJ2-1	TGCGCCAGCAGCCACGGAAGGGAGGAAACCTACAATGAGCAGTTCTTC	CASSHGREETYNEQFF
.	.	TRBV4-3	TRBJ2-4	TGCGCCAGCAGCCAAGACAGAACGATAAGGGACATTCAGTACTTC	CASSQDRTIRDIQYF
TRBD2	.	TRBV29-1	TRBJ2-1	TGCAGCGCACGGACTAGCGGAATCAATGAGCAGTTCTTC	CSARTSGINEQFF
.	once	TRBV5-4	TRBJ2-1	TGTGCCAGCAGCACCGGGAGCTCCTACAATGAGCAGTTCTTC	CASSTGSSYNEQFF
.	once	TRBV5-6	TRBJ2-7	TGTGCCAGCAGCCAATCAGGCTACGAGCAGTACTTC	CASSQSGYEQYF
TRBD1	once	TRBV6-5	TRBJ2-7	TGTGCCAGCAGTTACTCTTGGACAGGGTCCTACGAGCAGTACTTC	CASSYSWTGSYEQYF
TRBD1	once	TRBV7-9	TRBJ1-4	TGTGCCAGCAGCCGAAGTCACAGGGGATCAGGTGAAAAACTGTTTTTT	CASSRSHRGSGEKLFF
.	.	TRBV4-3	TRBJ2-7	TGCGCCAGCAGCCAAGATAGTCGGGGATCCTACGAGCAGTACTTC	CASSQDSRGSYEQYF
TRBD1	.	TRBV19	TRBJ2-2	TGTGCCACCCGGGACAGGGGACCCGGGGAGCTGTTTTTT	CATRDRGPGELFF
.	.	TRBV6-5	TRBJ2-3	TGTGCCAGCGGGCGAGACAGCCGCACAGATACGCAGTATTTT	CASGRDSRTDTQYF
.	.	TRBV30	TRBJ2-3	TGTGCCTGGATCGTCATGGGGGATACGCAGTATTTT	CAWIVMGDTQYF
.	.	TRBV5-8	TRBJ2-4	TGTGCCAGCAGCTATTACTCGGGGAAAGCCAAAAACATTCAGTACTTC	CASSYYSGKAKNIQYF
TRBD2	.	TRBV6-4	TRBJ2-1	TGTGCCAGCAGTGGGGAGGGGAGAGGTGAGCAGTTCTTC	CASSGEGRGEQFF
.	once	TRBV5-1	TRBJ2-3	TGCGCCAGCAGCTCGCTGGCCCCCAACACAGATACGCAGTATTTT	CASSSLAPNTDTQYF
.	.	TRBV19	TRBJ1-5	TGTGCCATCCCGGGGGGGGGCAATCAGCCCCAGCATTTT	CAIPGGGNQPQHF
.	few	TRBV4-2	TRBJ1-1	TGTGCCAGCAGCCTTGACACTGAAGCTTTCTTT	CASSLDTEAFF
TRBD1	.	TRBV28	TRBJ1-2	TGTGCCAGCACAGCGCAACAGGGGGAGTTGTTGGATGATGGCTACACCTTC	CASTAQQGELLDDGYTF
.	few	TRBV4-2	TRBJ1-1	TGTGCCAGCAGCCAAGAAGTAAGGGTTGGAGTGAGGAGGAGTGAAGCTTTCTTT	CASSQEVRVGVRRSEAFF
TRBD1	.	TRBV27	TRBJ2-1	TGTGCCAGCAGTGCGGACAGGGAGGTGTATGAGCAGTTCTTC	CASSADREVYEQFF
TRBD2	.	TRBV5-1	TRBJ2-3	TGCGCCAGCAGCTTGGTCTCTCTAGCGGGTCACAGAGATACGCAGTATTTT	CASSLVSLAGHRDTQYF
.	.	TRBV7-9	TRBJ1-5	TGTGCCAGCAGCGAATATAGCAATCAGCCCCAGCATTTT	CASSEYSNQPQHF
.	.	TRBV7-9	TRBJ1-2	TGTGCCAGCAGCTTAGCGGACCCTAACTATGGCTACACCTTC	CASSLADPNYGYTF
.	.	TRBV6-1	TRBJ2-1	TGTGCCAGCAGGGATACAGGTTACAATGAGCAGTTCTTC	CASRDTGYNEQFF
.	once	TRBV6-1	TRBJ2-5	TGTGCCAGCAGTGATGCGGCAGTTCGGACCCAGTACTTC	CASSDAAVRTQYF
.	.	TRBV9	TRBJ1-1	TGTGCCAGCAGCGGCAGGGGTGAAGCTTTCTTT	CASSGRGEAFF
.	.	TRBV7-2	TRBJ2-5	TGTGCCAGCAGCTTAGACGGGGCACTCCCCGAGACCCAGTACTTC	CASSLDGALPETQYF
.	.	TRBV19	TRBJ1-2	TGTGCCACCTCCGGGGACTATGGCTACACCTTC	CATSGDYGYTF